This T cell receptor beta chain was captured by sequencing in a study of T-cell memory formation after mild COVID-19. About the research overall: TCR clusters were mostly confined to one donor each. Overall study findings and caveats: Among CD4+ contracting clones, most were CM and EM, and CD8+ ones EMRA.

Each CDR3 protein is one row after TCRdb ran MiXCR on the 5' RACE reads. In the table there are about 84,000 distinct CDR3 sequences, more than 11% of which are singletons. This clonotype has a count of ten or more. Its antigen is not identified. This receptor was identified in an adult woman who had mild COVID-19 (a few samples of this study predate the infection). Cell type and time point are not known. The sample consisted of PBMCs or a T cell subset sorted from them (not recorded which).

The CDR3 loop is CASSDTGTGLYEQYF. DNA of the CDR3: TGCGCCAGCAGCGATACCGGGACAGGGCTCTACGAGCAGTACTTC. This chain joins TRBV5-1 and TRBJ2-7; TRBD1 matches 9 bases. From germline, CDR1 is SGHRS and CDR2 YFSETQ. V was pared by 4 bases and J by 3 bases, with 8 bases of the junction left unmatched. The CDR3 has 15 amino acids. The full variable domain, rest sourced from reference TRBV5-1 and TRBJ2-7, is KAGVTQTPRYLIKTRGQQVTLSCSPISGHRSVSWYQQTPGQGLQFLFEYFSETQRNKGNFPGRFSGRQFSNSRSEMNVSTLELGDSALYLCASSDTGTGLYEQYFGPGTRLTVT.